Listed below are T cell receptor beta chains from one sample, sequenced in a study of cytomegalovirus exposure and HLA in healthy donors. The protocol was immunoSEQ multiplex PCR, while the TCRdb copy is restricted to in-frame clones and leaves out a portion. Of a few hundred thousand clones detected, almost 85% appear once; the ten largest clones hold about 0.58%. Sample: PBMCs. Receptors were obtained from a woman aged 40 to 50 in good health and CMV-seronegative. Both conserved end residues are trimmed from each CDR3. The order of the fields is V gene, clone size, CDR3 protein. Only part of the rows carry a size: once, few, many, or a class if the clone is expanded.

TRBV30,NA,AWSRTGGPGRTDTQY
TRBV7-9,once,ASSSGYTGELF
TRBV7-6,few,ASSLGVTGREKLF
TRBV7-9,NA,ASSAIRRGVETQY
TRBV9,NA,ASSISDRHPYGYT
TRBV29-1,NA,SVRGGADGNNEQF
TRBV29-1,NA,SVGQNTGELF
TRBV5-4,NA,ASSSTSTDGETQY
TRBV9,NA,ASSVASGLAFSDTQY
TRBV7-2,NA,ASSAQRSHYNEQF
TRBV21-1,NA,ASSKREQY
TRBV7-9,NA,ASSPLLQGGTEAF
TRBV27,NA,ASSHLGAGDTEAF
TRBV20-1,NA,SAPLSYEQY
TRBV6-1,few,ASSDRYRRYEQY
TRBV11-2,NA,ASSPSVLADTQY
TRBV29-1,NA,SVGGQGGGETQY
TRBV5-6,NA,ASSLQGIETQY